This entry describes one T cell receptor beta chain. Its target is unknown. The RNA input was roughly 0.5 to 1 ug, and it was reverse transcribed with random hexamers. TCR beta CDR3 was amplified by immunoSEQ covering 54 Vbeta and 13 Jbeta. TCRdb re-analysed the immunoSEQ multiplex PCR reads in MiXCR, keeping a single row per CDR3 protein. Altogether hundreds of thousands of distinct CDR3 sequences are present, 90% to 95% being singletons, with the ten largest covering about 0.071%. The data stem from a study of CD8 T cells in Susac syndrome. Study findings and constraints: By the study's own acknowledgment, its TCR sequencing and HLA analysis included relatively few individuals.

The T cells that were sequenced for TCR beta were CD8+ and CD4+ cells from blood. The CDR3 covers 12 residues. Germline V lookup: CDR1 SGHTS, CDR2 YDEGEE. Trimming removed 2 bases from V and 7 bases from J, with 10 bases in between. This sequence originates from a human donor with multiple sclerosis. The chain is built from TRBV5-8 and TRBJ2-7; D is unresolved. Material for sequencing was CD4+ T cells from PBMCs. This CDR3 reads CASSFGVSEQYF. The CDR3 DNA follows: TGTGCCAGCAGCTTTGGGGTATCGGAGCAGTACTTC.